This TCR beta chain came from a study of OX40 agonist ivuxolimab in advanced cancers. For the study at large: Given to patients was ivuxolimab, an agonistic anti-OX40 (CD134) antibody. Whole-study results and caveats: Certain nonresponders additionally had low normalized T-cell clonal expansion.

Comments on this clone: Its matching antigen is unknown.

Profiled with immunoSEQ multiplex PCR; TCRdb holds only in-frame clones, not every one. The top ten hold approximately 25% of the sample, which has about 52,000 clones, 90% to 95% seen once. This clonotype originated in an adult with an advanced solid tumor such as melanoma, head and neck, liver or kidney cancer. This sample comprised CD4+ or CD8+ T cells sorted from blood, obtained in a trial of the OX40 agonist ivuxolimab.

CDR3 bases: TGCAGCGTTGGGCTAGCGGGGTACGAGCAGTACTTC. Translated: CSVGLAGYEQYF. The chain has TRBV29-1 and TRBJ2-7; 9 bases agree with TRBD2. Losses at the gene ends were 4 bases for V and 4 bases for J; bases not matched to a gene: 2. This CDR3 has 12 amino acids. Germline CDR1 SQVTM, CDR2 ANQGSEA.